There are many counts of the clone carrying this T cell receptor (beta chain). V dropped 5 bases and J dropped 6 bases, with 5 bases sitting between them. Germline CDR1 and CDR2: MRHNA and SNTAGT. The CDR3 has 11 amino acids. These data belong to a study of regulatory T cells in long-lasting Graves disease. Time point indicated: newly diagnosed GD, antithyroid drugs for less than 3 months. Extracted PBMC RNA gave rise to the TCR library. Libraries of TCR beta came from iRepertoire HTBI primers plus Arm-PCR of CDR3 regions. One entry per CDR3 protein, called by TCRdb with MiXCR from the multiplex PCR reads. Among a few hundred thousand distinct CDR3 sequences listed, roughly 10% were seen once. These sequences were also reported in another study, on T cells in Graves' hyperthyroidism and ophthalmopathy.

This receptor was identified in a woman aged 18-29 years with Graves disease. The sequenced sample was peripheral blood mononuclear cells (PBMCs), obtained at new diagnosis, from a patient treated with antithyroid drugs. This sequence joins TRBV6-4 and TRBJ2-1, with D unresolved. This chain's CDR3 is CASSRGNEQFF. In nucleotides, the CDR3 is TGTGCCAGCAGTAGAGGCAATGAGCAGTTCTTC.